This paragraph reports one T cell receptor beta chain. No antigen is known for it. The sample is drawn from a study of CXCR3-negative and CXCR3-positive naive CD8 T cells. Study background: The dataset comprises approximately 140 million TRB reads in total, with about 1.5 +/- 0.3 million reads per library.

Looked up from germline, CDR1 is SQVTM and CDR2 is ANQGSEA. The CDR3 has 13 residues. UMI-labeled TRB cDNA libraries were prepared by 5' RACE. TCRdb reprocessed the 5' RACE reads and reports one entry per CDR3 protein, with no DNA. Its table records some 150,000 distinct CDR3 sequences. Study conclusions and caveats: Diversity proved comparably high across both naive subsets and much lower in memory CD8+ cells. More hydrophobic TRB CDR3s occurred in CXCR3-positive than in CXCR3-negative naive cells.

Naive CD8+ T cells had a CD45RO-CCR7+CD27+CD95- phenotype. Sequenced: naive CXCR3+ CD8+ T cells from blood. Regarding subset: CD45RO-CCR7+CD27+CD95- naive CD8+ T cells expressing CXCR3 (TNR3+). The chain combines TRBV29-1 with TRBJ2-7; TCRdb gives TRBD2 as the D gene, but with no DNA this cannot be confirmed. The clonotype comes from a human donor in good health. Some clones in this sample may be carry-over from other donors' samples. The CDR3 region is CSVNSLAGDEQYF.